The sequence of this T cell receptor beta chain was determined in a study of lymphopenia after photon versus proton radiotherapy (dated by TCRdb to 2018 to 2020). Looking at the study overall: The study compared the immunological effects of photon versus proton radiation therapy in patients with gastrointestinal tumors who developed high-grade lymphopenia. A cohort of about 22 patients with gastrointestinal tumors who received either photon or proton therapy and subsequently developed lymphopenia was included. The study aimed to characterize how the two radiation modalities differ in their impact on the immune system.

The library was prepared using the immunoSEQ multiplex PCR assay. T cell repertoires were profiled by deep sequencing of rearranged TCR beta loci, alongside multiparametric flow cytometry. This is the immuneACCESS table as TCRdb keeps it, with only in-frame sequences that have V and J called. A part of the clones is gone; compared with another copy, unresolved V genes explain less than half, and the rest is unexplained. Counted in this sample were about 30,000 clones; approximately 92% of them appeared once. About 6.6% of the sample goes to the ten largest clones. The germline V gene provides CDR1 MNHEY and CDR2 SVGAGI. The CDR3 runs 15 residues from the cysteine to the phenylalanine. CDR3 DNA is the only sequence kept; it has 45 bases, read in frame from the first base. V and J are trimmed by 4 bases and 9 bases, and the gene matches miss 6 bases of the junction. General findings and caveats noted by the study authors: During treatment, patients who received proton therapy stayed relatively stable, whereas patients who received photon therapy lost naive T cells and TCR diversity and gained effector/memory populations. Across the cohort, an inverse correlation was found between a larger post-nadir drop in TCR diversity and overall survival time among patients who died. After the lymphocyte count nadir, photon-treated repertoires showed oligoclonal expansion, especially of CD8+ Temra cells, which drove the drop in diversity. The survival association was assessed only in patients who died, and the authors presented better survival with proton therapy as a possibility rather than a demonstrated result.

Comments on this clone: Its specific antigen is unknown. Within one base of it there is no much larger clone, and no base qualities were kept.

The V and J genes are TRBV6-5 and TRBJ2-1, and TRBD2 aligns with 13 junction nucleotides. The sequenced sample was peripheral blood, obtained from a patient treated with proton-based radiotherapy. The TCR sequence derives from a woman in her sixties or seventies with pancreatic cancer. Some clones in this sample may be carry-over from other donors' samples. The CDR3 region reads CASSSGTSGMSEQFF. In nucleotide form, the sequence is TGTGCCAGCAGTTCCGGGACTAGCGGGATGAGTGAGCAGTTCTTC.